Following are 23 T cell receptor beta chains from one sample sequenced in a study of blood T cell repertoires in COVID-19. The method was immunoSEQ multiplex PCR; TCRdb's version includes in-frame clones alone and lacks a portion of them. The data hold about 130,000 clones, with about 93% observed a single time. The sequencing input was peripheral blood. The receptors stem from a man between 50 and 59 years old with COVID-19, enrolled during active disease.

The genes are TRBV2 and TRBJ2-5; 12 positions agree with TRBD2. There are 15 residues in the CDR3. After removal of 5 bases from V and 7 bases from J, the junction contained 8 bases not matched to a gene. Germline assignment: CDR1 SNHLY and CDR2 FYNNEI. The CDR3 is CASSYETSGSGTQYF. The CDR3 DNA reads as TGTGCCAGCAGTTACGAGACTAGCGGGAGCGGGACCCAGTACTTC.

The V gene is TRBV6-4, the J gene TRBJ2-7; tentatively, D is TRBD2 (5 bases). Trimming removed 0 bases from V and 0 bases from J, with 12 bases in between. CDR3 length: 16 amino acids. The germline gives CDR1 MRHNA, CDR2 SNTAGT. The CDR3 sequence is CASSDSAGRSSYEQYV. The CDR3 DNA sequence: TGTGCCAGCAGTGACTCGGCGGGCCGAAGCTCCTACGAGCAGTACGTC.

V is TRBV27 and J is TRBJ1-5; D is possibly TRBD1 (5 bases). V lost 0 bases and J lost 1, with 22 bases in between. Germline V gene lookup returns CDR1 MNHEY and CDR2 SMNVEV (reference sequence). The CDR3 is made up of 20 amino acids. The CDR3 here is CASSLSGWGGALRSNQPQHF. The CDR3 DNA reads TGTGCCAGCAGTTTATCAGGATGGGGGGGTGCCCTAAGAAGCAATCAGCCCCAGCATTTT.

The chain couples TRBV27 to TRBJ1-4, with D perhaps TRBD1 (6 bases). The CDR3 contains 15 residues. Trimming stripped 0 bases from V and 1 base from J, with 6 bases between. Germline CDR1 reads MNHEY; CDR2 reads SMNVEV (reference sequence). The CDR3 reads CASSLSRGTNEKLFF. The CDR3 nucleotides read TGTGCCAGCAGTTTATCCAGGGGAACTAATGAAAAACTGTTTTTT.

The count of this clone is one. This chain uses TRBV5-1 with TRBJ2-7; D is perhaps TRBD1 (6 bases). The CDR3 has 14 amino acids. Trimming took off 4 bases at V and 2 bases at J, with 13 bases between the two ends. CDR1 and CDR2 (germline): SGHRS, YFSETQ. DNA for the CDR3: TGCGCCAGCAGCCAGGCAGGGGCTACCTACGAGCAGTACTTC. Translation gives CASSQAGATYEQYF.

The rearrangement uses TRBV5-1 and TRBJ2-5; D is undetermined. Trimming took off 4 bases at V and 1 base at J, with 14 bases between the two ends. The CDR3 sequence is 15 residues long. The germline V gene has CDR1 SGHRS and CDR2 YFSETQ. CDR3 amino acids: CASSAALLSQETQYF. The DNA for the CDR3 is TGCGCCAGCAGCGCCGCCTTACTTTCCCAAGAGACCCAGTACTTC. Supplemented by reference TRBV5-1 and TRBJ2-5, the full variable domain reads KAGVTQTPRYLIKTRGQQVTLSCSPISGHRSVSWYQQTPGQGLQFLFEYFSETQRNKGNFPGRFSGRQFSNSRSEMNVSTLELGDSALYLCASSAALLSQETQYFGPGTRLLVL.

The chain is built from TRBV6-6 and TRBJ2-2; 9 nucleotides agree with TRBD2. Trimming cost V 4 bases and J 7 bases; bases outside gene matches: 4. This CDR3 spans 14 amino acids. CDR1 is MNHNY and CDR2 is SVGAGI in the germline V gene (reference sequence). The CDR3, as DNA: TGTGCCAGCAGTTTTAGCGGGAGTATCGGGGAGCTGTTTTTT. It is translated as CASSFSGSIGELFF.

The gene calls are TRBV10-3 and TRBJ1-2; 9 bases are shared with TRBD1. V lost 6 bases and J lost 2; bases outside the gene matches: 10. CDR3 size: 16 residues. From germline, CDR1 is ENHRY and CDR2 SYGVKD. This CDR3 is CAISATGGAGNYGYTF. CDR3 DNA: TGTGCCATCAGCGCGACAGGGGGAGCCGGAAACTATGGCTACACCTTC.

This clone came up once. The rearrangement links TRBV4-3 to TRBJ1-2, with 8 bases matching TRBD1. V was pared by 8 bases and J by 6 bases, with 17 bases of the junction left unmatched. CDR1 is LGHNA, CDR2 YSLEER, per germline. The CDR3 is 16 residues long. CDR3 loop: CASRLQKGQGDDGYTF. The DNA of the CDR3 is TGCGCCAGCCGACTTCAGAAAGGACAGGGTGACGATGGCTACACCTTC.

The chain has TRBV18 and TRBJ1-1, with a weak D call TRBD1 (6 bases). The V end was cut by 0 bases, the J end by 0 bases, with 11 bases between. CDR1 and CDR2 (germline): KGHSH, LQKENI. CDR3 length: 16 residues. CDR3 region: CASSPPSTGMNTEAFF. CDR3 in DNA: TGTGCCAGCTCACCACCATCAACAGGGATGAACACTGAAGCTTTCTTT. Combining the CDR3 with reference TRBV18 and TRBJ1-1 gives the whole variable domain NAGVMQNPRHLVRRRGQEARLRCSPMKGHSHVYWYRQLPEEGLKFMVYLQKENIIDESGMPKERFSAEFPKEGPSILRIQQVVRGDSAAYFCASSPPSTGMNTEAFFGQGTRLTVV.

The chain recombines TRBV6-1 with TRBJ2-1; D may be TRBD2 (6 bases). Germline lookup yields CDR1 MNHNS and CDR2 SASEGT. V lost 3 bases, J lost 4 bases, and 22 bases lay in between. This CDR3 spans 18 amino acids. CDR3 residues: CASSDHLEEAGFYNEQFF. In nucleotides, the CDR3 is TGTGCCAGCAGTGATCACCTAGAAGAAGCGGGTTTTTACAATGAGCAGTTCTTC.

The chain links TRBV15 to TRBJ2-3; 10 positions match TRBD2. Germline loops: CDR1 LNHNV, CDR2 YYDKDF (reference sequence). Germline trimming cut 0 bases from V and 4 bases from J; bases unmatched to any gene: 7. This CDR3 region has 17 residues. CDR3 amino acids: CATSRDLAGAAPDTQYF. CDR3 sequence (DNA): TGTGCCACCAGCAGAGATCTAGCGGGAGCCGCCCCAGATACGCAGTATTTT. Using reference TRBV15 and TRBJ2-3 for the parts outside the CDR3, the full variable domain is DAMVIQNPRYQVTQFGKPVTLSCSQTLNHNVMYWYQQKSSQAPKLLFHYYDKDFNNEADTPDNFQSRRPNTSFCFLDIRSPGLGDTAMYLCATSRDLAGAAPDTQYFGPGTRLTVL.

This clone was observed a single time. V is TRBV3-1 (or the pseudogene TRBV3-2) and J is TRBJ1-4; D may be TRBD1 (6 bases). With 4 bases removed from V and 4 bases from J, the gap between germline ends came to 16 bases. CDR3 length: 16 residues. Germline V CDR1 and CDR2: LGHDT, YNNKEL (reference sequence). CDR3 nucleotides: TGTGCCAGCAGCCCCTACTCAGGGGCGGGTAATGAAAAACTGTTTTTT. This encodes CASSPYSGAGNEKLFF.

This chain connects TRBV10-3 to TRBJ2-3, with 14 positions matching TRBD2. Trimming cost V 3 bases and J 5 bases; bases outside gene matches: 4. The germline V gene has CDR1 ENHRY and CDR2 SYGVKD. The length of the CDR3 is 16 residues. CDR3 amino acids: CAISEPGLAGGDTQYF. CDR3 nucleotide sequence: TGTGCCATCAGTGAACCAGGACTAGCGGGAGGAGATACGCAGTATTTT.

J is TRBJ1-4 and V is TRBV27; 8 bases are shared with TRBD1. The CDR3 length is 14 residues. Germline V gives CDR1 MNHEY, CDR2 SMNVEV (reference sequence). V trimming: 4 bases; J trimming: 4 bases; junction bases outside the gene matches: 2. Here the CDR3 reads CASSSDRVNEKLFF. The CDR3 nucleotides read TGTGCCAGCAGTTCGGACAGGGTTAATGAAAAACTGTTTTTT.

The gene calls are TRBV12-3 or TRBV12-4 and TRBJ2-7; 8 nucleotides agree with TRBD1. Losses at the gene ends were 6 bases for V and 2 bases for J; bases not matched to a gene: 3. The CDR3 covers 13 residues. The DNA of the CDR3 is TGTGCCAGCAGCCCGACAGGGGCCTACGAGCAGTACTTC. It yields the protein CASSPTGAYEQYF.

The chain combines TRBV3-1 (or the pseudogene TRBV3-2) with TRBJ2-7; 10 nucleotides agree with TRBD2. This CDR3 contains 16 residues. CDR1 is LGHDT and CDR2 is YNNKEL in the germline V gene (reference sequence). After removal of 0 bases from V and 4 bases from J, the junction contained 6 bases not matched to a gene. CDR3 amino acids: CASSQEPSGSGYEQYF. CDR3 in DNA: TGTGCCAGCAGCCAAGAGCCTAGCGGGAGTGGGTACGAGCAGTACTTC.

This chain joins TRBV3-1 (or the pseudogene TRBV3-2) and TRBJ2-5, with 11 positions matching TRBD1. CDR1 is LGHDT, CDR2 YNNKEL, per germline (reference sequence). Trimming at V came to 2 bases and at J to 5 bases, leaving 4 bases not matched to a gene. The CDR3 extends over 15 amino acids. The CDR3 loop is CASSQRTGGRETQYF. DNA for the CDR3: TGTGCCAGCAGCCAAAGGACAGGGGGCAGGGAGACCCAGTACTTC.

This chain connects TRBV30 to TRBJ2-2, with TRBD1 matching over 9 bases. CDR1 GTSNPN and CDR2 SVGIG come from the germline V gene (reference sequence). CDR3 length equals 14 residues. V shed 4 bases, J shed 2 bases, and the junction held 2 bases outside the gene matches. DNA for the CDR3: TGTGCCTGGAAGGGACAGGGAAACACCGGGGAGCTGTTTTTT. Translating gives CAWKGQGNTGELFF.

The chain uses TRBV19 and TRBJ2-5; D is possibly TRBD2 (6 bases). The CDR3 sequence is 15 residues long. Germline V gene sequence: CDR1 LNHDA, CDR2 SQIVND (reference sequence). Deletions cut 3 bases from V and 3 bases from J, with 14 bases between. The CDR3 nucleotides read TGTGCCAGTAGTATCCGGGCTAGCGAAGAAGAGACCCAGTACTTC. Its protein is CASSIRASEEETQYF.

The V gene is TRBV5-1, the J gene TRBJ1-6; maybe TRBD1 (6 bases). The CDR3 runs to 14 residues. V was trimmed by 5 bases and J by 9 bases, leaving 15 bases between them. Germline-derived CDR1 and CDR2 are SGHRS and YFSETQ. CDR3 protein: CASRGDTAGSPLHF. Written as DNA, the CDR3 is TGCGCCAGCAGGGGGGACACCGCCGGTTCACCCCTCCACTTT.

The chain's CDR3 is CAISDRQEDGYTF. Written as DNA, the CDR3 is TGTGCCATCAGTGATCGTCAGGAGGATGGCTACACCTTC. This sequence joins TRBV10-3 and TRBJ1-2, with D unclear. Germline V gene lookup returns CDR1 ENHRY and CDR2 SYGVKD. There are 13 residues in the CDR3. V lost 3 bases and J 6 bases, leaving 11 bases between the germline ends.

This chain uses TRBV3-1 (or the pseudogene TRBV3-2) with TRBJ2-1, with 14 bases fitting TRBD2. Germline lookup yields CDR1 LGHDT and CDR2 YNNKEL (reference sequence). The V and J ends lost 5 bases and 6 bases, in that order; junction bases with no gene match: 3. The length of the CDR3 is 15 residues. DNA for the CDR3: TGTGCCAGCAGCTCTGGGACTAGCGGGAGCAATGAGCAGTTCTTC. It codes for CASSSGTSGSNEQFF.